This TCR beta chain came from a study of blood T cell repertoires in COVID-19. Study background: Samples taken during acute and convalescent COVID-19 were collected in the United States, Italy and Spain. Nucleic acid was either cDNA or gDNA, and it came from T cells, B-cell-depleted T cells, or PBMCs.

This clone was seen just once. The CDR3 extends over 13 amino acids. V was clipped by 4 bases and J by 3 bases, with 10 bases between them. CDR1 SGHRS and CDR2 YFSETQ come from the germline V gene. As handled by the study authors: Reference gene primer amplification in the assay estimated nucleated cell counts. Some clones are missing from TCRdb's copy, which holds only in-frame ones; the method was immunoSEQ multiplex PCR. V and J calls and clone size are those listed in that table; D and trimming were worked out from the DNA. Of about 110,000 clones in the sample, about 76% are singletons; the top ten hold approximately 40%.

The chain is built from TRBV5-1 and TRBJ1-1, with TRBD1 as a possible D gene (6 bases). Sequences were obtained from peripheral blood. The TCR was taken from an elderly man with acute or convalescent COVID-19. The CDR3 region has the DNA TGCGCCAGCAGCACGGGACATGACACTGAAGCTTTCTTT. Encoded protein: CASSTGHDTEAFF.